Listed below are T cell receptor beta chains from one sample, sequenced in a study of blood T cell repertoires in COVID-19. Assay used: immunoSEQ multiplex PCR; TCRdb lists only in-frame clones, some missing. The repertoire holds about 300,000 clones, with approximately 91% as singletons. Sequenced material: PBMCs or T cells enriched from blood (not recorded which). The receptors shown here come from a man aged 55-75 years who had recovered from COVID-19. The CDR3 runs from the conserved cysteine through the conserved F or W. A D gene is named only where the DNA matches it firmly. Clone sizes are given selectively: once, few, many, or a class where the clone is expanded.

V: TRBV9
length: 14
D: NA
J: TRBJ2-5
size: NA
CDR3: CASSVAQGQETQYF
DNA: TGTGCCAGCAGCGTAGCCCAGGGCCAAGAGACCCAGTACTTC

V: TRBV6-1
length: 15
D: NA
J: TRBJ1-2
size: NA
CDR3: CASSERGDESYGYTF
DNA: TGTGCCAGCAGTGAAAGGGGTGACGAGTCCTATGGCTACACCTTC

V: TRBV3-1/TRBV3-2
length: 14
D: TRBD1
J: TRBJ1-6
size: few
CDR3: CASSWTGGDSPLHF
DNA: TGTGCCAGCTCGTGGACAGGGGGCGATTCACCCCTCCACTTT

V: TRBV15
length: 13
D: NA
J: TRBJ2-5
size: NA
CDR3: CATSGRQGETQYF
DNA: TGTGCCACCAGCGGGCGCCAAGGAGAGACCCAGTACTTC

V: TRBV4-1
length: 19
D: TRBD2
J: TRBJ2-3
size: NA
CDR3: CASSQDQEWEGSPTDTQYF
DNA: TGCGCCAGCAGCCAAGATCAAGAGTGGGAGGGTTCTCCCACAGATACGCAGTATTTT

V: TRBV28
length: 12
D: NA
J: TRBJ2-7
size: once
CDR3: CASNPGTYEQYF
DNA: TGTGCCAGCAATCCCGGGACCTACGAGCAGTACTTC

V: TRBV19
length: 16
D: TRBD1
J: TRBJ1-5
size: NA
CDR3: CASSIQGQGKNQPQHF
DNA: TGTGCCAGTAGTATCCAGGGACAGGGGAAAAATCAGCCCCAGCATTTT

V: TRBV5-4
length: 13
D: NA
J: TRBJ2-7
size: NA
CDR3: CASSPPSSYEQYF
DNA: TGTGCCAGCAGCCCCCCTAGCTCCTACGAGCAGTACTTC

V: TRBV7-9
length: 15
D: TRBD1
J: TRBJ2-2
size: NA
CDR3: CASSPTAGGTGELFF
DNA: TGTGCCAGCAGCCCCACGGCAGGGGGCACCGGGGAGCTGTTTTTT

V: TRBV28
length: 15
D: NA
J: TRBJ1-3
size: NA
CDR3: CASINMTHPWDTIYF
DNA: TGTGCCAGCATTAATATGACACATCCTTGGGACACCATATATTTT

V: TRBV5-1
length: 14
D: NA
J: TRBJ2-5
size: NA
CDR3: CASSVTGIQETQYF
DNA: TGCGCCAGCAGCGTTACAGGGATCCAAGAGACCCAGTACTTC

V: TRBV30
length: 18
D: NA
J: TRBJ2-7
size: NA
CDR3: CAWSHQGARRGRVYEQYF
DNA: TGTGCCTGGAGTCATCAGGGGGCGCGACGAGGGAGGGTCTACGAGCAGTACTTC

V: TRBV6-5
length: 14
D: NA
J: TRBJ2-7
size: NA
CDR3: CASSYGGIAYEQYF
DNA: TGTGCCAGCAGTTACGGCGGGATTGCCTACGAGCAGTACTTC

V: TRBV27
length: 14
D: NA
J: TRBJ1-1
size: NA
CDR3: CASSLTEYFPEAFF
DNA: TGTGCCAGCAGTTTGACGGAGTATTTCCCTGAAGCTTTCTTT

V: TRBV7-2
length: 15
D: TRBD1
J: TRBJ1-6
size: once
CDR3: CASSSRGTFNSPLHF
DNA: TGTGCCAGCAGCTCCAGGGGGACTTTTAATTCACCCCTCCACTTT

V: TRBV18
length: 18
D: TRBD2
J: TRBJ2-5
size: NA
CDR3: CASSPSGLAGGPQETQYF
DNA: TGTGCCAGCTCACCATCGGGACTAGCGGGAGGCCCACAAGAGACCCAGTACTTC

V: TRBV5-1
length: 16
D: TRBD2
J: TRBJ2-1
size: NA
CDR3: CASSLLDGGVRNEQFF
DNA: TGCGCCAGCAGTCTCCTTGATGGGGGGGTAAGGAATGAGCAGTTCTTC